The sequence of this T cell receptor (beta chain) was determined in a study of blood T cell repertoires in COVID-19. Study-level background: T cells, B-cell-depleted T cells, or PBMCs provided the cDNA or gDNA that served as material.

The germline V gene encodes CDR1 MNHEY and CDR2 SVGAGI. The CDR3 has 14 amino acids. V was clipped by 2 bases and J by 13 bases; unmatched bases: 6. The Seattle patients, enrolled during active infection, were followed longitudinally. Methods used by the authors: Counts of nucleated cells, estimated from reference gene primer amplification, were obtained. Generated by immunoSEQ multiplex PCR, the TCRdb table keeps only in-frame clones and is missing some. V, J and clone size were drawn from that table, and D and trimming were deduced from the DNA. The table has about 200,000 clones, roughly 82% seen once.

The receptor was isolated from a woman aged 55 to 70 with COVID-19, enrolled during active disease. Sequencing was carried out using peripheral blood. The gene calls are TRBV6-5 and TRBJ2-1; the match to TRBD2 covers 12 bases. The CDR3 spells CASSYAGLAGKQFF. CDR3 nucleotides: TGTGCCAGCAGTTACGCAGGACTAGCGGGAAAACAGTTCTTC.